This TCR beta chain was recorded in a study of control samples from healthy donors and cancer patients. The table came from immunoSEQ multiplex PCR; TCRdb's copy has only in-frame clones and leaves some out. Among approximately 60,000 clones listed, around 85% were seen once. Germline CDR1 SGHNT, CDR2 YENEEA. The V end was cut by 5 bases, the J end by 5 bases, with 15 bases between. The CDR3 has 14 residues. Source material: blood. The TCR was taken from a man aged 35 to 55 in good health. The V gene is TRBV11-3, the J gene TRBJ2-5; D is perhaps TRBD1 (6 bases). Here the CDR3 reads CASSPDSLRETQYF. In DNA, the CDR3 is TGTGCCAGCAGCCCGGACAGTCTAAGGGAGACCCAGTACTTC.